This TCR beta chain was identified during a study of cytomegalovirus exposure and HLA in healthy donors. With 1 base removed from V and 0 bases from J, the gap between germline ends came to 10 bases. The V gene's germline CDR1 is LGHNA and CDR2 YSLEER. CDR3 length equals 16 residues. This clone was picked up many times. Use of 60 Vbeta and 13 Jbeta primers characterized the PCR. Authors' data handling: In a later analysis, the count reached 80 million or so unique TCR beta chains, with approximately 10 million shared. Some clones are missing from TCRdb's copy, which holds only in-frame ones; the method was immunoSEQ multiplex PCR. V and J calls plus clone size are reproduced from that table; the DNA served to infer D and trimming. The sample carries about 140,000 clones, approximately 73% recorded once.

The rearrangement joins TRBV4-3 to TRBJ1-3, with D unclear. Sample: PBMCs. The sequence was collected from a woman in her thirties or forties in good health and CMV-seronegative. This CDR3 is CASSQAEGFSGNTIYF. Written as DNA, the CDR3 is TGCGCCAGCAGCCAAGCGGAGGGCTTCTCTGGAAACACCATATATTTT.